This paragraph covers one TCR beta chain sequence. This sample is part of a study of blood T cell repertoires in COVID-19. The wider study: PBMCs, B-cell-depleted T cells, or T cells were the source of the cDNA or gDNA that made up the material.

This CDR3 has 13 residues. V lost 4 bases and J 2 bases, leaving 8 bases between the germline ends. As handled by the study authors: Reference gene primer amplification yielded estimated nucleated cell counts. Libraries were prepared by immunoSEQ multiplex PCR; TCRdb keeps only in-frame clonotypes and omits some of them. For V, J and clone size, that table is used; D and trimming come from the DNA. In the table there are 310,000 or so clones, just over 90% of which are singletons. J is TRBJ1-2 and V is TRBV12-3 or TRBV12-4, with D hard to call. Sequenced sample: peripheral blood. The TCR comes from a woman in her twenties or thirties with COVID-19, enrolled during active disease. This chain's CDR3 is CASSSDGNYGYTF. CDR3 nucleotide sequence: TGTGCCAGCAGTTCTGACGGGAACTATGGCTACACCTTC.